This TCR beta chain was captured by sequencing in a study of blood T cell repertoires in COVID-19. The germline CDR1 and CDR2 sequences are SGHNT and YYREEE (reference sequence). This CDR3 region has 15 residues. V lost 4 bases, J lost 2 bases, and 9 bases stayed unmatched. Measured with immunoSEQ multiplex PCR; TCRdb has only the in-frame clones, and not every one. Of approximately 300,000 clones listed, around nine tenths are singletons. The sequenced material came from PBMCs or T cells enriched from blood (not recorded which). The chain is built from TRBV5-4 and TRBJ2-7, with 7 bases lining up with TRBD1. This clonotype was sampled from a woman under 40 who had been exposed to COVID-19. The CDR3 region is CASSPDRANPYEQYF. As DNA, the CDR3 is TGTGCCAGCAGCCCCGACAGGGCCAATCCCTACGAGCAGTACTTC.